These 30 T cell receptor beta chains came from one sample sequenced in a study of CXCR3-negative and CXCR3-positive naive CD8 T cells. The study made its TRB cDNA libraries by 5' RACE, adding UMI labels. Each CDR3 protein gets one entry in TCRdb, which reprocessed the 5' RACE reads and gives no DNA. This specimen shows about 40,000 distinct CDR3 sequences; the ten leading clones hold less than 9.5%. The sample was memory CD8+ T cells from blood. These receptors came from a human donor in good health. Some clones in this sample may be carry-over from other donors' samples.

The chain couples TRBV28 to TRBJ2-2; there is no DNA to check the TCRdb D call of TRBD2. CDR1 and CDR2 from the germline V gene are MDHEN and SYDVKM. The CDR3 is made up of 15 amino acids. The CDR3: CASEPPRDYTGELFF. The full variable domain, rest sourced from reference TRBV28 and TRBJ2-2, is DVKVTQSSRYLVKRTGEKVFLECVQDMDHENMFWYRQDPGLGLRLIYFSYDVKMKEKGDIPEGYSVSREKKERFSLILESASTNQTSMYLCASEPPRDYTGELFFGEGSRLTVL.

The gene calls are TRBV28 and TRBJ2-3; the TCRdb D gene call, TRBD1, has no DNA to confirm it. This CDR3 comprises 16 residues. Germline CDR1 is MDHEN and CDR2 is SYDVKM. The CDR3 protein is CASSPGWGDSTDTQYF.

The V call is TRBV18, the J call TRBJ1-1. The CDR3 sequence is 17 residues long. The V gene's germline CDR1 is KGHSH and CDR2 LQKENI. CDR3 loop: CASSPSTGTEMNTEAFF.

CDR3 amino acids: CASSNYNEQFF. This chain uses TRBV19 with TRBJ2-1. Germline lookup yields CDR1 LNHDA and CDR2 SQIVND (reference sequence). CDR3 length: 11 amino acids.

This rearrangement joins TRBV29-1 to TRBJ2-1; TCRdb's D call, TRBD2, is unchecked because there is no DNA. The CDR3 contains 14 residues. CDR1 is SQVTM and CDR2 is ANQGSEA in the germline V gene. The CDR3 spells CSVAGTSGSSEQFF.

The CDR3 here is CASLAGGRLYEQFF. The chain links TRBV2 to TRBJ2-1; TCRdb names TRBD2, which stays unverified in the absence of DNA. Germline V gene data show CDR1 as SNHLY and CDR2 as FYNNEI. The length of the CDR3 is 14 residues.

CDR3 residues: CSARDRTGKDGYTF. The chain carries TRBV20-1 and TRBJ1-2; the TCRdb D gene call, TRBD1, has no DNA to confirm it. The CDR3 has 14 residues. The germline gives CDR1 DFQATT, CDR2 SNEGSKA (reference sequence).

CDR3 protein: CASTHFPGQLNTEAFF. The V gene is TRBV6-6, the J gene TRBJ1-1; the D gene TCRdb calls, TRBD1, cannot be checked with no DNA. Germline V gene sequence: CDR1 MNHNY, CDR2 SVGAGI (reference sequence). The CDR3 is made up of 16 amino acids.

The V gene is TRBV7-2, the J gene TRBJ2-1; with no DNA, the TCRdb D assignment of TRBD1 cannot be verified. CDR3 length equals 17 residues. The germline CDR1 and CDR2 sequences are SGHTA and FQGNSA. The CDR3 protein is CASSIPQSPGWDNEQFF.

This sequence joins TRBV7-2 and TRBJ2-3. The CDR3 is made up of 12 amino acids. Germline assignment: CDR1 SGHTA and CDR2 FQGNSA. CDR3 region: CASSWVADTQYF.

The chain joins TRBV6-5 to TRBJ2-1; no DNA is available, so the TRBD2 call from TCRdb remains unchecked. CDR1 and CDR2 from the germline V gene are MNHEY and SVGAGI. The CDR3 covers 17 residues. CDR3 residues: CASSYSREGTPYDEQFF.

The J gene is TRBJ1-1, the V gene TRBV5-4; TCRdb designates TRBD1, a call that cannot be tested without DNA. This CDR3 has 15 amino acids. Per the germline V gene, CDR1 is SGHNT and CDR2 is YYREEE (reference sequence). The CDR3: CASSGSTGMNTEAFF.

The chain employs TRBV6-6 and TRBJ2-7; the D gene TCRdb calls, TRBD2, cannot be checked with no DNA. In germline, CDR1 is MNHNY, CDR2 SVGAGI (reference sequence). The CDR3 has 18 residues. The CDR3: CASSYSRLAEAFLGEQYF.

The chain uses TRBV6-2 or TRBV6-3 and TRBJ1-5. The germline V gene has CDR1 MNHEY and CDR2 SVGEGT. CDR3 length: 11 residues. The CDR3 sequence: CASRQLGNQHF.

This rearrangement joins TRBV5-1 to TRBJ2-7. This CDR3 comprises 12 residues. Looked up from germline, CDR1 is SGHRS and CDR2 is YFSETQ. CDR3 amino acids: CASSLPTVEQYF.

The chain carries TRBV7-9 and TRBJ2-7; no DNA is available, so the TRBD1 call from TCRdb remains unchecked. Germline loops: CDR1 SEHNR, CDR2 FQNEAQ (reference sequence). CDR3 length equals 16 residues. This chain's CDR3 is CASSSSGGPLYYEQYF.

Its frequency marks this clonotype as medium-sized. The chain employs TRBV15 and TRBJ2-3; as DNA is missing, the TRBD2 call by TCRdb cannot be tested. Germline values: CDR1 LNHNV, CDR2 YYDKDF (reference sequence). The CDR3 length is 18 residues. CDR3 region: CATSRDLSGGPDTDTQYF.

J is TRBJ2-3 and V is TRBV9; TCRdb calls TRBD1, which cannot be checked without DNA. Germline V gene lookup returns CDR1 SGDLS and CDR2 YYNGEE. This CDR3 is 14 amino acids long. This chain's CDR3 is CASSFRGATDTQYF.

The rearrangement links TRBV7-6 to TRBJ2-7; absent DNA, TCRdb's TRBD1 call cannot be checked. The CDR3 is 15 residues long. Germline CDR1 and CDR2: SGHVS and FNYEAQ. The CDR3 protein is CASSLSGGAYNEQYF.

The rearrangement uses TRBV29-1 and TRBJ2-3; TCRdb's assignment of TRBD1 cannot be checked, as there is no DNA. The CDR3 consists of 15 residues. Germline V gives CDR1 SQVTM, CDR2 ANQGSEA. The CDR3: CSVEDRDRGSDTQYF.

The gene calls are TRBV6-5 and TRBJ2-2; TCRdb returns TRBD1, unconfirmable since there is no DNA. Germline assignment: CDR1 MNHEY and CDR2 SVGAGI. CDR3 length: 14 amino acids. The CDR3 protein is CASSYYRGDGELFF.

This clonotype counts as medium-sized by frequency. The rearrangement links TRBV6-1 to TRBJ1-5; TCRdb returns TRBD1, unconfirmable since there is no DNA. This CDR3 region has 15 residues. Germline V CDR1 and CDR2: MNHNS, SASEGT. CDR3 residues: CASSEWGPQDQPQHF.

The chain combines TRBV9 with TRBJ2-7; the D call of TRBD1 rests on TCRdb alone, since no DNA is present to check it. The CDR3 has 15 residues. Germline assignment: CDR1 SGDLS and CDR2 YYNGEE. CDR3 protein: CASSVGGQGATEQYF.

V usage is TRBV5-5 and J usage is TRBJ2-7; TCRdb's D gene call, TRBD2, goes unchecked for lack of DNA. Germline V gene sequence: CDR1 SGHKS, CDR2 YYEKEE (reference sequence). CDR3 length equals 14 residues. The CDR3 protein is CASSRPGLDYEQYF.

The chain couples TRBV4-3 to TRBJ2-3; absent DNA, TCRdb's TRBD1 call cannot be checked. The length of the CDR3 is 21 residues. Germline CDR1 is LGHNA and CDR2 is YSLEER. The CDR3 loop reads CASSQEDDRRMDHWHTDTQYF.

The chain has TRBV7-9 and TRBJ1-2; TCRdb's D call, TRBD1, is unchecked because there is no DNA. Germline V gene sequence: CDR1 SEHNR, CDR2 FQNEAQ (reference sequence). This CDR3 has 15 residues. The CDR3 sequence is CASSVPGQGNYGYTF.

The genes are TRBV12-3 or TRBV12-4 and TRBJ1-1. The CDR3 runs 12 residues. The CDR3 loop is CASGRVNTEAFF.

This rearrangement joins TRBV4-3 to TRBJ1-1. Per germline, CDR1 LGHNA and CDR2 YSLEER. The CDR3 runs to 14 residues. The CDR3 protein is CASSQDRLNTEAFF.

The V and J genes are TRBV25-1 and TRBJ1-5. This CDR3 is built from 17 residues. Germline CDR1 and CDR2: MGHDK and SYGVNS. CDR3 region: CASTISLAAACNQPRHF. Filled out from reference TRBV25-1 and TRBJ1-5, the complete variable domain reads EADIYQTPRYLVIGTGKKITLECSQTMGHDKMYWYQQDPGMELHLIHYSYGVNSTEKGDLSSESTVSRIRTEHFPLTLESARPSHTSQYLCASTISLAAACNQPRHFGDGTRLSIL.

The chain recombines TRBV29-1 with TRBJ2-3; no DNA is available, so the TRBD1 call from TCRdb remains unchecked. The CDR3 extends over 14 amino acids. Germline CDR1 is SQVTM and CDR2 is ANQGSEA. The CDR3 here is CSAADRGYTDTQYF.